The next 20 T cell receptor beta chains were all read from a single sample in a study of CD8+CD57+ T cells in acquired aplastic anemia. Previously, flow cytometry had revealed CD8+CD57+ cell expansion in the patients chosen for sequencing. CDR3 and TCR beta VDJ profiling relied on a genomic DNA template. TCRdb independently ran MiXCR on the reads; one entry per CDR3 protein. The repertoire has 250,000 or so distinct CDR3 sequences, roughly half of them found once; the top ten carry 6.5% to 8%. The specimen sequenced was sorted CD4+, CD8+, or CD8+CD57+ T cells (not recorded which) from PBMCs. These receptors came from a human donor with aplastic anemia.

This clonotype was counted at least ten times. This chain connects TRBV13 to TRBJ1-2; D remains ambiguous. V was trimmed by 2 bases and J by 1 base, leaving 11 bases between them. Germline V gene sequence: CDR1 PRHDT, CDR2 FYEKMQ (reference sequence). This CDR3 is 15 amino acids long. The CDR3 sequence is CASSLLAGVNYGYTF. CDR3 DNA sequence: TGTGCCAGCAGCTTACTGGCCGGGGTTAACTATGGCTACACCTTC.

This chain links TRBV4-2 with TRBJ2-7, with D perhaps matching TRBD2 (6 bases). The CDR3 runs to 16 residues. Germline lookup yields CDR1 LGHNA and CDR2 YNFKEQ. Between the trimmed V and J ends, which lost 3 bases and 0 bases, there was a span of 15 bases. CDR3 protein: CASSQGGLSSSYEQYF. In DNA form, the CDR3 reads TGTGCCAGCAGCCAGGGGGGACTTTCGAGCTCCTACGAGCAGTACTTC.

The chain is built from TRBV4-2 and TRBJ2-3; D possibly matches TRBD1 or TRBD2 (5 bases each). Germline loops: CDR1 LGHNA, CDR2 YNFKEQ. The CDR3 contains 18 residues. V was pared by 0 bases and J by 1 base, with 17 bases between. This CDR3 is CASSQERVDLQGTDTQYF. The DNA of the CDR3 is TGTGCCAGCAGCCAAGAACGTGTGGACTTACAGGGCACAGATACGCAGTATTTT.

The CDR3 DNA follows: TGCAGCGTTCCAGACAGCACCTCTGGAAACACCATATATTTT. Translating gives CSVPDSTSGNTIYF. V usage is TRBV29-1 and J usage is TRBJ1-3; D may be TRBD1 (5 bases). Germline assignment: CDR1 SQVTM and CDR2 ANQGSEA. Trimming took off 5 bases at V and 0 bases at J, with 11 bases between the two ends. The CDR3 loop spans 14 amino acids.

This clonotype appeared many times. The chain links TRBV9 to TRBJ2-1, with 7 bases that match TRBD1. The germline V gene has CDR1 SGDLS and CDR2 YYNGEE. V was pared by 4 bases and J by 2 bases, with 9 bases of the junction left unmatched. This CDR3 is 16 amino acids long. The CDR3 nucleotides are TGTGCCAGCAGCAGGGGGCCGGGACAGACCTACAATGAGCAGTTCTTC. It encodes CASSRGPGQTYNEQFF.

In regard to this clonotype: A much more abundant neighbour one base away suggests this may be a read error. For the CDR3, the DNA is TGCAGTGCTAGAGACCCAGAGGGGCTCTATAATTCACCCCTCCGCTTT. As protein: CSARDPEGLYNSPLRF. The genes are TRBV20-1 and TRBJ1-6, with D maybe TRBD1 (5 bases). Germline CDR1 is DFQATT and CDR2 is SNEGSKA (reference sequence). The CDR3 sequence is 16 residues long.

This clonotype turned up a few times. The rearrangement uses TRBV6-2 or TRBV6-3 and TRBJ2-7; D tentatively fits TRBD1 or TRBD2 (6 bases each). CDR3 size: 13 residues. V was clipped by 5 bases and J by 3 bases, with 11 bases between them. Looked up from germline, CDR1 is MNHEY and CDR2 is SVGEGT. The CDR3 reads CASSQGRLYEQYF. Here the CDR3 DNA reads TGTGCCAGCAGTCAGGGGAGGCTCTACGAGCAGTACTTC.

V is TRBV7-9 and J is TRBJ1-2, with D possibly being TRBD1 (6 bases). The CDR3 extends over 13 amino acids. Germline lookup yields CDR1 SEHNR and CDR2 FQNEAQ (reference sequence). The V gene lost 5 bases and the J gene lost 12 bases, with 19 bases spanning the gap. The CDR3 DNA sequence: TGTGCCAGCAGCCCCCGGGCCCGAGGGGGAAACACCTTC. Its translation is CASSPRARGGNTF.

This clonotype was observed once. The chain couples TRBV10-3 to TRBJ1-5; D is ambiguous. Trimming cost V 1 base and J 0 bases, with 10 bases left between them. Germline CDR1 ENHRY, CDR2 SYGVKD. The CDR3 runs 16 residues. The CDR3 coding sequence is TGTGCCATCAGTGAGTTAGGGCCTCATAGCAATCAGCCCCAGCATTTT. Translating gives CAISELGPHSNQPQHF.

CDR3 in amino acids: CASSEAGRYNEQFF. Here the CDR3 DNA reads TGTGCCAGCAGTGAAGCGGGACGATACAATGAGCAGTTCTTC. The V call is TRBV25-1, the J call TRBJ2-1; D is perhaps TRBD2 (6 bases). Germline CDR1 is MGHDK and CDR2 is SYGVNS. V lost 2 bases, J lost 4 bases, and 9 bases lay in between. The CDR3 runs 14 residues. Full variable domain (missing parts from reference TRBV25-1 and TRBJ2-1): EADIYQTPRYLVIGTGKKITLECSQTMGHDKMYWYQQDPGMELHLIHYSYGVNSTEKGDLSSESTVSRIRTEHFPLTLESARPSHTSQYLCASSEAGRYNEQFFGPGTRLTVL.

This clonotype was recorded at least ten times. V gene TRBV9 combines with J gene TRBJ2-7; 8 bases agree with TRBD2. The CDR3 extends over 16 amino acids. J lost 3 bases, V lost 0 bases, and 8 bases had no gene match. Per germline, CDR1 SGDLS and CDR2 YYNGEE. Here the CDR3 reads CASSVAGGGGDYEQYF. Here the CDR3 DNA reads TGTGCCAGCAGCGTAGCGGGGGGGGGAGGAGACTACGAGCAGTACTTC.

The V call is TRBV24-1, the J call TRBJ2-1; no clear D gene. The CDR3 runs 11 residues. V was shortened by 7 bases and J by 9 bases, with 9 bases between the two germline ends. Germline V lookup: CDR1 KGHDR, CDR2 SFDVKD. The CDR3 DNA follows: TGTGCCACCAGGAGCGATGGTGAGCAGTTCTTC. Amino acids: CATRSDGEQFF.

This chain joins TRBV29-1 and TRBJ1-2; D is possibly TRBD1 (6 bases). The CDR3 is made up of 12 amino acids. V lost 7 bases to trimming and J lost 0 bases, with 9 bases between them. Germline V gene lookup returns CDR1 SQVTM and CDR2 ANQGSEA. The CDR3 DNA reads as TGCAGCGCCGGGACAACTAACTATGGCTACACCTTC. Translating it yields CSAGTTNYGYTF. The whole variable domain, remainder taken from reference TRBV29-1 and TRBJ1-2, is SAVISQKPSRDICQRGTSLTIQCQVDSQVTMMFWYRQQPGQSLTLIATANQGSEATYESGFVIDKFPISRPNLTFSTLTVSNMSPEDSSIYLCSAGTTNYGYTFGSGTRLTVV.

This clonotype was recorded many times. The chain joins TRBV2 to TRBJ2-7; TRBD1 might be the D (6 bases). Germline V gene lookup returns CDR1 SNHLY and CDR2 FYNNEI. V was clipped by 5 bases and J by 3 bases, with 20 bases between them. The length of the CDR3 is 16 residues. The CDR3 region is CASSPHRQVIRYEQYF. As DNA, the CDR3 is TGTGCCAGCAGTCCCCACCGACAGGTAATTCGCTACGAGCAGTACTTC.

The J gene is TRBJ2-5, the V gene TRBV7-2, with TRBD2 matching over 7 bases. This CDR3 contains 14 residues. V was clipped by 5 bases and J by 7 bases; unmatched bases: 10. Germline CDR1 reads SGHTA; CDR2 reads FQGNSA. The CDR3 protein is CASSPSDSGGTQYF. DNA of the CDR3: TGTGCCAGCAGCCCCTCCGATTCGGGGGGGACCCAGTACTTC. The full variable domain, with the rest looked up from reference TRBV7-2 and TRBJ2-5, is GAGVSQSPSNKVTEKGKDVELRCDPISGHTALYWYRQSLGQGLEFLIYFQGNSAPDKSGLPSDRFSAERTGGSVSTLTIQRTQQEDSAVYLCASSPSDSGGTQYFGPGTRLLVL.

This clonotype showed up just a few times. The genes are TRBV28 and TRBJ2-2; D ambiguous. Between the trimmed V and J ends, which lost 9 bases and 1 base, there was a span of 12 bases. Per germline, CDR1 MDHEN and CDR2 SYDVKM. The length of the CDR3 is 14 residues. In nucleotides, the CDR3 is TGTGCCAGTTCGTTGGTGCGGAACACCGGGGAGCTGTTTTTT. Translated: CASSLVRNTGELFF.

CDR3 coding DNA: TGTGCCAGCAGTGTGTTAGCGGGGGCTCAGGGGACGCAGTATTTT. This encodes CASSVLAGAQGTQYF. The V gene is TRBV2, the J gene TRBJ2-3; 9 bases fit TRBD2. The CDR3 length is 15 residues. The V and J ends lost 4 bases and 9 bases, in that order; junction bases with no gene match: 11. Germline V lookup: CDR1 SNHLY, CDR2 FYNNEI.

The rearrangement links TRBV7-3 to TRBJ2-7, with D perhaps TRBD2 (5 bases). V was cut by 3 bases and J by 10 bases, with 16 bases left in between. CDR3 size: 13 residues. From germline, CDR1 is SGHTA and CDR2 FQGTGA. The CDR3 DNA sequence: TGTGCCAGCAGCTTCCCGGGAAAAAATGCACAGTACTTC. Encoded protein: CASSFPGKNAQYF.

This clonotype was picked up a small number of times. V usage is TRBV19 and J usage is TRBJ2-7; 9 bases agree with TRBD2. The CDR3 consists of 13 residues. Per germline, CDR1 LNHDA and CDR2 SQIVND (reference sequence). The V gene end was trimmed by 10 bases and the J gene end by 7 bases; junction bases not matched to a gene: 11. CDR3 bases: TGTGCCACAGGGGCGGGAGGGCTAGAAGAGCAGTACTTC. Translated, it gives CATGAGGLEEQYF.

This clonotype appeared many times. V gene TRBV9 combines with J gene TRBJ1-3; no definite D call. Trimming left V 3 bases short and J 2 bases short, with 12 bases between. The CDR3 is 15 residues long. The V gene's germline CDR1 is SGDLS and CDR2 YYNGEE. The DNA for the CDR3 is TGTGCCAGCAGCGCCTCATCGACAACTGGAAACACCATATATTTT. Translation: CASSASSTTGNTIYF.